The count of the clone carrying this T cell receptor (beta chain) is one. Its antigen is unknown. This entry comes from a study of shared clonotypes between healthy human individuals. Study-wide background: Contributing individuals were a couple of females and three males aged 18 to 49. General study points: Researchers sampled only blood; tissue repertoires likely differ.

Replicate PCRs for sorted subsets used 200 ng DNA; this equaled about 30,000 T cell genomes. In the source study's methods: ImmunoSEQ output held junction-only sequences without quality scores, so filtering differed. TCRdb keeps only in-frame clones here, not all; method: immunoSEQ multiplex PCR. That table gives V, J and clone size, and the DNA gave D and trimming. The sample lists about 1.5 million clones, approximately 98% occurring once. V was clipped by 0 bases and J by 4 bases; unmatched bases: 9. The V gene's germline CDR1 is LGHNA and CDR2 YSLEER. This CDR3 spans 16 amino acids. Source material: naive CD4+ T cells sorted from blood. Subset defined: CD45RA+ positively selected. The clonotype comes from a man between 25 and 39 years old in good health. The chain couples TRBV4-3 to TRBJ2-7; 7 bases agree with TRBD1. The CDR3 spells CASSQDERQGLYEQYF. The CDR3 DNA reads TGCGCCAGCAGCCAAGATGAGAGACAGGGTCTATACGAGCAGTACTTC.